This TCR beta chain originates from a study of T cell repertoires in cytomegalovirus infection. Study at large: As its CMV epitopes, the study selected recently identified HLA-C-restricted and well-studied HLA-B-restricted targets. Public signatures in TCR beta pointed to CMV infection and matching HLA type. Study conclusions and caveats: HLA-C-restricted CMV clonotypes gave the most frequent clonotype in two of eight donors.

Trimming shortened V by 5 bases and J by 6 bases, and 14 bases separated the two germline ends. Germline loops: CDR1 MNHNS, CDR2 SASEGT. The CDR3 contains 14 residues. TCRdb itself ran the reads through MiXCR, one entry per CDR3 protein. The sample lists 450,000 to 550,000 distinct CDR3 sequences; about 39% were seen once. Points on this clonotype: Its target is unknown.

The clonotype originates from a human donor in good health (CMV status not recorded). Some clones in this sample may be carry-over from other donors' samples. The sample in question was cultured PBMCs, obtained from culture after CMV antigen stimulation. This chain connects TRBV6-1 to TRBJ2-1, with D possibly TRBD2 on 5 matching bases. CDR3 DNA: TGTGCCAGCAGTCGCGGACCCGAGGGCAATGAGCAGTTCTTC. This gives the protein CASSRGPEGNEQFF.